This T cell receptor (beta chain) was identified during a study of identifying expanded T cells in peripheral blood (dated by TCRdb to between 2017 and 2020). Background for the entire study: Separate aliquots of the same genomic DNA pool were sequenced to produce technical replicates, and four replicates were compared in pairs. The paper as a whole reports these results and caveats: Variance in clone template counts between approximately 2-week samples significantly increased with total template count across all healthy donors. The binomial model flagged around 1.3 differentially abundant clones between technical replicates, compared with about 17 over about two weeks and approximately 19 over around 4 weeks. Both the number of clones called differentially abundant and the false-positive rate were significantly reduced by the beta-binomial model across all healthy-donor time intervals. The authors expected biological variance in healthy repertoires might increase further over much longer intervals such as months to years.

As concerns this clone: Its target antigen remains unknown. No base-level quality is on record; no much larger clone is a single base apart.

TCRbeta CDR3 regions were profiled by bias-controlled multiplex PCR amplification of genomic DNA with the immunoSEQ Assay. Concerning the study's data processing: To quantify the absolute abundance of each unique TCRbeta CDR3 region, the sequences were collapsed and filtered. Two models were used to test differential abundance: a binomial model (Fisher-equivalent) and a beta-binomial model that adds time-dependent variance fitted from healthy donors. Clones with fewer than 5 combined templates were removed, and a clone was called differentially abundant if the clone's Benjamini-Hochberg FDR was below 0.01. In the beta-binomial model, variance was expressed as a function of the total template count across the two samples, in the form v = (b*log(k)+a)^2. As stored in TCRdb, this immuneACCESS dataset retains in-frame rearrangements with V and J assigned. A fraction of the clones does not appear; measured against another copy, unresolved V genes explain less than half of the discrepancy, and the remainder lacks a known reason. That table supplies the V and J calls and clone size; D and trimming were determined from the DNA. The sample profile shows around 94,000 clones; around 88% of them were found once. Over 12% of the sample lies in the top ten.

The germline V gene supplies CDR1 SGHRS and CDR2 YFSETQ. The junction shows trimming of 1 base on V and 6 bases on J, plus 11 bases between the germline ends. The CDR3 covers 14 residues, taking in both the cysteine and the phenylalanine. Of all the DNA, just the CDR3 is kept, 42 bases in frame from base 1. During the collection period, no infections or other immune events were recorded for the healthy donors. Time-dependent variance in a beta-binomial model of T-cell clone differential abundance was calibrated using healthy-donor blood repertoires as a training cohort. The training cohort included 10 or so healthy donors, of whom 3 were female and 7 were male. The donors were between roughly 29 and 65 years old, with an average age of around 42 years. Whole blood, obtained from a commercial supplier, was collected from each healthy donor at three time points spaced around two weeks apart. For immunosequencing, genomic DNA was extracted from unsorted whole blood.

Recombination connected TRBV5-1 to TRBJ1-3, and perhaps TRBD1 as D gene, on 6 matching bases. The material sequenced was blood. The clonotype originates from a person between 18 and 69 years old in good health. The CDR3 region reads CASSLLQGQNTIYF. Here is the DNA: TGCGCCAGCAGCTTGCTGCAGGGGCAAAACACCATATATTTT.